A single TCR beta chain is shown here with its context. Its antigen remains unidentified. The CDR3 covers 13 residues. Germline CDR1 and CDR2: ENHRY and SYGVKD. The sample comes from a study of monozygotic twins with inflammatory bowel disease. Each UMI harboured a 6-nucleotide sample barcode and was appended via template switching. TCRdb reprocessed the 5' RACE reads; each CDR3 protein has one entry and no DNA is given. Recorded for this sample: 200,000 to 250,000 distinct CDR3 sequences. Study outcomes and limitations: The study found lower TCRbeta diversity (inverse Simpson) in IBD patients than in healthy co-twins. Background noise in patient repertoires may stem from differing immunosuppressive treatments. Nothing supported a single strong signal or clonotype that was associated with IBD.

The TCR sequence derives from a human donor with ulcerative colitis or Crohn's disease, or a healthy co-twin of an affected twin (not recorded which). This chain joins TRBV10-3 and TRBJ1-6. The sample comprised blood. CDR3 region: CAIRDSNNSPLHF.